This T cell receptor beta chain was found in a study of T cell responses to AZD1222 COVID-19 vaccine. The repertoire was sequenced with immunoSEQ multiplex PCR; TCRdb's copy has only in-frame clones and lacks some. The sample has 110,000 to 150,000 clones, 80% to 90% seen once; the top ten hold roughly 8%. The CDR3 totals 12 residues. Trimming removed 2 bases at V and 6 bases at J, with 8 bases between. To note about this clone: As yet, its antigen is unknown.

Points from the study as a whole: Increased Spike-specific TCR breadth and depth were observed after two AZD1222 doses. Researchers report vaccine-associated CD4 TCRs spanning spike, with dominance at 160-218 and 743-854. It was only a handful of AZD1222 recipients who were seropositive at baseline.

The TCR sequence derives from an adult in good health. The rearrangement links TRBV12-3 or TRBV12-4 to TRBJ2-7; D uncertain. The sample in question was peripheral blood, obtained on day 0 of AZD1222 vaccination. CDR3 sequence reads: CASSLLAVEQYF. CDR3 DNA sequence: TGTGCCAGCAGTTTATTGGCGGTCGAGCAGTACTTC.